This note documents a single T cell receptor beta chain sequence. Its target is unknown. The CDR3 totals 13 residues. Per germline, CDR1 WNHNN and CDR2 SYGVQD (reference sequence). Trimming cost V 3 bases and J 5 bases, with 11 bases left between them. These data come from a study of cytomegalovirus exposure and HLA in healthy donors. Overall study findings and caveats: TCR beta V- and J-gene trimming, according to a later analysis, was linked to a missense DCLRE1C variant. An ancestry cluster, one associated with Asian ancestry, reportedly showed fewer N-insertions than the 666-donor mean in a later analysis. A later analysis reported that several of the most significant clusters appeared to be linked to common viral pathogens, among them Epstein-Barr virus. Later analysis indicated greater clonal expansion among HLA-associated TCR beta chains than among equally common other chains.

The PCR had 60 Vbeta and 13 Jbeta primers. Only in-frame clones appear in the TCRdb table, and some are missing; sequencing was by immunoSEQ multiplex PCR. The sample lists 90,000 to 100,000 clones; around a tenth were seen once. This chain connects TRBV10-1 to TRBJ2-7; possible D gene TRBD2, 7 bases. Material for sequencing was PBMCs. This receptor was taken from a man in his fifties or sixties in good health and CMV-seropositive. The CDR3 region has the DNA TGCGCCAGCAGTGATGGGGGGGCCCACGAGCAGTACTTC. Translated: CASSDGGAHEQYF.